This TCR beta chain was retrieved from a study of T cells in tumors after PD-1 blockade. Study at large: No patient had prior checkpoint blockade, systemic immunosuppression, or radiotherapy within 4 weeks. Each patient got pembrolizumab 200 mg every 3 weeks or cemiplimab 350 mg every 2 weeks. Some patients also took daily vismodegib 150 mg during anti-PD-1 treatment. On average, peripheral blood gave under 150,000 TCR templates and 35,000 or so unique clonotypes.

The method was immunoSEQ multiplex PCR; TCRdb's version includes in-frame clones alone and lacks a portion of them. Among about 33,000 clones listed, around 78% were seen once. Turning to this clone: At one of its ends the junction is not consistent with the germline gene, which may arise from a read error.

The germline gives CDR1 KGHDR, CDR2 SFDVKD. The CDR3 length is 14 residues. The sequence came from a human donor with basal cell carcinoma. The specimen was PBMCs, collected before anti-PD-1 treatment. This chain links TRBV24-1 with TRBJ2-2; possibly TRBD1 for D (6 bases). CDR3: CATSVRGVTGELFF. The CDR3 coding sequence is TGTGCCACAAGTGTCAGGGGTGTCACCGGGGAGCTGTTTTTT.